A single sample gave rise to the 27 T cell receptor beta chains below, sequenced in a study of patients and donors after allogeneic stem cell transplantation. TCRdb processed the RT-PCR reads anew with MiXCR; each CDR3 protein has one entry. The sample holds 390,000 or so distinct CDR3 sequences, approximately 16% seen once. The sample comprised blood, either unsorted or a sorted T cell fraction (not recorded which). These receptors all come from a human donor who was either an allogeneic HSCT recipient or a stem cell or donor lymphocyte infusion donor (not recorded which). It is not recorded whose cells these are; they may come from a transplant donor.

Only a few counts were recorded for this clonotype. The gene calls are TRBV12-3 or TRBV12-4 and TRBJ2-7, with D perhaps TRBD2 (6 bases). Between the trimmed V and J ends, which lost 1 base and 12 bases, there was a span of 22 bases. The CDR3 is 15 amino acids. The CDR3 DNA follows: TGTGCCAGCAGTTTAGGTCATACGGGACTCCAAGCCCCGTACTTC. Amino acid sequence: CASSLGHTGLQAPYF.

There are a few counts of this clonotype. The chain has TRBV5-1 and TRBJ2-3; D possibly corresponds to TRBD2 (5 bases). The CDR3 is 16 residues long. CDR1 and CDR2 (germline): SGHRS, YFSETQ. V gave up 3 bases and J gave up 0 bases, with 14 bases separating them. For the CDR3, the DNA is TGCGCCAGCAGCTCCATGGCTAGCAGGAGCACAGATACGCAGTATTTT. This gives the protein CASSSMASRSTDTQYF. Full variable domain (remainder filled in from reference TRBV5-1 and TRBJ2-3): KAGVTQTPRYLIKTRGQQVTLSCSPISGHRSVSWYQQTPGQGLQFLFEYFSETQRNKGNFPGRFSGRQFSNSRSEMNVSTLELGDSALYLCASSSMASRSTDTQYFGPGTRLTVL.

This clonotype was seen a few times. The V and J genes are TRBV6-2 or TRBV6-3 and TRBJ2-5, with TRBD1 matching over 9 bases. Looked up from germline, CDR1 is MNHEY and CDR2 is SVGEGT. This CDR3 is built from 20 residues. J was trimmed by 5 bases and V by 0 bases; bases with no gene match: 19. The DNA of the CDR3 is TGTGCCAGCAGTTACTCGTCAGTGAATCCGGGACAGGGATTGAAGGAGACCCAGTACTTC. Its protein product is CASSYSSVNPGQGLKETQYF.

This sequence joins TRBV6-2 or TRBV6-3 and TRBJ1-5; a weak D match, TRBD1 (5 bases). With 7 bases removed from V and 4 bases from J, the gap between germline ends came to 11 bases. The CDR3 spans 13 residues. Per the germline V gene, CDR1 is MNHEY and CDR2 is SVGEGT. CDR3 nucleotide sequence: TGTGCCAGCATCGTGGGGGGAAATCAGCCCCAGCATTTT. Translation gives CASIVGGNQPQHF.

The chain employs TRBV20-1 and TRBJ2-1; D possibly corresponds to TRBD2 (5 bases). This CDR3 is built from 14 residues. Trimming took off 2 bases at V and 3 bases at J, with 11 bases between the two ends. Germline lookup yields CDR1 DFQATT and CDR2 SNEGSKA (reference sequence). The CDR3 DNA is TGCAGTGCTAGACGCGGACGGGGCTACAATGAGCAGTTCTTC. Translating it yields CSARRGRGYNEQFF.

V usage is TRBV27 and J usage is TRBJ2-2, with TRBD2 matching over 15 bases. Looked up from germline, CDR1 is MNHEY and CDR2 is SMNVEV (reference sequence). Trimming took 2 bases from V and 6 from J; bases not matched to a gene: 1. The CDR3 consists of 16 residues. The CDR3: CASSLRTSGRAGELFF. Here the CDR3 DNA reads TGTGCCAGCAGTTTACGGACTAGCGGGAGGGCCGGGGAGCTGTTTTTT.

This chain connects TRBV7-2 to TRBJ2-1; the D call may be TRBD1 or TRBD2 (5 bases each). V was pared by 3 bases and J by 6 bases, with 9 bases between. The CDR3 is 13 residues long. Germline V lookup: CDR1 SGHTA, CDR2 FQGNSA. CDR3 residues: CASSLTGTNEQFF. CDR3 bases: TGTGCCAGCAGCTTGACGGGGACCAATGAGCAGTTCTTC. Supplemented by reference TRBV7-2 and TRBJ2-1, the full variable domain reads GAGVSQSPSNKVTEKGKDVELRCDPISGHTALYWYRQSLGQGLEFLIYFQGNSAPDKSGLPSDRFSAERTGGSVSTLTIQRTQQEDSAVYLCASSLTGTNEQFFGPGTRLTVL.

The V and J genes are TRBV6-2 or TRBV6-3 and TRBJ1-1; unclear D gene. The CDR3 length is 13 residues. Germline lookup yields CDR1 MNHEY and CDR2 SVGEGT. V lost 2 bases and J lost 5, with 9 bases in between. The CDR3 region is CASSYTLGTEAFF. The CDR3 DNA sequence: TGTGCCAGCAGTTACACACTCGGGACTGAAGCTTTCTTT.

In its sample, this clonotype was seen a few times. The chain is built from TRBV5-1 and TRBJ2-3; 8 positions agree with TRBD2. The CDR3 covers 16 residues. Trimming cost V 2 bases and J 2 bases; bases outside gene matches: 7. Germline assignment: CDR1 SGHRS and CDR2 YFSETQ. The CDR3 nucleotides read TGCGCCAGCAGCTTATTCGGACTAGCTTACACAGATACGCAGTATTTT. This encodes CASSLFGLAYTDTQYF.

This clonotype has a count of ten or more. The CDR3 DNA is TGTGCCAGCAGTTACACCGCGAATAATTCACCCCTCCACTTT. Translation: CASSYTANNSPLHF. This sequence joins TRBV6-5 and TRBJ1-6; no clear D gene. V lost 2 bases to trimming and J lost 5 bases, with 7 bases between them. The CDR3 sequence is 14 residues long. Germline V lookup: CDR1 MNHEY, CDR2 SVGAGI.

The J gene is TRBJ1-1, the V gene TRBV6-5, with 9 bases identical to TRBD1. This CDR3 is 16 amino acids long. V gave up 2 bases and J gave up 5 bases; unmatched junction bases: 9. CDR1 is MNHEY and CDR2 is SVGAGI in the germline V gene. CDR3 residues: CASSYAGTGKDTEAFF. The DNA for the CDR3 is TGTGCCAGCAGTTACGCAGGGACAGGGAAGGATACTGAAGCTTTCTTT.

V is TRBV30 and J is TRBJ2-2; D uncertain. Per the germline V gene, CDR1 is GTSNPN and CDR2 is SVGIG (reference sequence). The CDR3 is 13 amino acids. V was clipped by 4 bases and J by 2 bases, with 8 bases between them. DNA for the CDR3: TGTGCCTGGAACCGGCTAAACACCGGGGAGCTGTTTTTT. Its translation is CAWNRLNTGELFF.

Concerning this clonotype itself: A much larger clonotype is one base distant, so this may be a read error. V usage is TRBV12-3 or TRBV12-4 and J usage is TRBJ2-3; perhaps TRBD1 as D (5 bases). The CDR3 totals 10 residues. The CDR3 sequence: CASSFGASDF. DNA for the CDR3: TGTGCCAGCAGTTTTGGGGCCTCCGATTTT.

This clonotype turned up a few times. V and J are TRBV7-3 and TRBJ2-3, with TRBD1 matching over 11 bases. CDR1 SGHTA and CDR2 FQGTGA come from the germline V gene. V shed 3 bases and J 4 bases; nucleotides not matched to a gene: 3. The CDR3 contains 15 residues. CDR3 amino acids: CASSLDRGRSDTQYF. The CDR3 nucleotides are TGTGCCAGCAGCTTGGACAGGGGGCGATCAGATACGCAGTATTTT.

The rearrangement joins TRBV12-3 or TRBV12-4 to TRBJ1-2; D may be TRBD1 (5 bases). The CDR3 extends over 14 amino acids. V shed 6 bases and J shed 10 bases, with 21 bases lying between them. CDR3 sequence: CASSLRRGQGLYTF. The CDR3 region has the DNA TGTGCCAGCAGCCTGCGCCGGGGCCAGGGCCTCTACACCTTC.

In its sample, this clonotype was seen a few times. The V call is TRBV4-3, the J call TRBJ1-3, with D hard to call. The germline V gene has CDR1 LGHNA and CDR2 YSLEER. Trimming took 1 base from V and 4 from J, leaving 11 bases between them. The CDR3 consists of 15 residues. The CDR3, as DNA: TGCGCCAGCAGCCAAGCTGGGGTAGGCGGAAACACCATATATTTT. Residues: CASSQAGVGGNTIYF.

This clonotype was seen a handful of times. The gene calls are TRBV12-3 or TRBV12-4 and TRBJ1-2; no definite D call. Trimming stripped 2 bases from V and 5 bases from J, with 9 bases between. The CDR3 length is 13 residues. The CDR3 coding sequence is TGTGCCAGCAGTTTACGTTCAGGTTATGGCTACACCTTC. Its protein product is CASSLRSGYGYTF.

The V gene is TRBV21-1, the J gene TRBJ1-6. TRBV21-1 counts as a pseudogene. This CDR3 has 12 amino acids. CDR3 region: CASSKAVVTLHF. CDR3 sequence (DNA): TGTGCCAGCAGCAAAGCCGTGGTTACCCTCCACTTT.

The V and J genes are TRBV11-1 and TRBJ2-5; 8 nucleotides line up with TRBD2. CDR3 size: 18 residues. Germline V gene data show CDR1 as SGHAT and CDR2 as FQDESV (reference sequence). With 5 bases clipped from V and 1 base from J, the junction kept 15 bases outside the gene matches. CDR3 sequence reads: CASSPPLGTSGFQETQYF. DNA for the CDR3: TGTGCCAGCAGCCCACCCCTTGGAACTAGCGGCTTCCAAGAGACCCAGTACTTC.

There are a few counts of this clonotype. Here the CDR3 reads CASSLQLLETQYF. The CDR3 region has the DNA TGTGCCAGCAGCTTGCAACTGTTAGAGACCCAGTACTTC. The V and J genes are TRBV5-6 and TRBJ2-5; D is uncertain. The germline V gene encodes CDR1 SGHDT and CDR2 YYEEEE. CDR3 length: 13 amino acids. The V gene lost 1 base and the J gene lost 4 bases, with 8 bases spanning the gap.

This chain uses TRBV7-9 with TRBJ2-5, with D tentatively TRBD1 (5 bases). Germline assignment: CDR1 SEHNR and CDR2 FQNEAQ (reference sequence). Trimming left V 5 bases short and J 1 base short, with 11 bases between. The CDR3 is 14 residues long. The CDR3 bases are TGTGCCAGCAGCGCCTCCAGGGCCCAAGAGACCCAGTACTTC. It translates to CASSASRAQETQYF. The variable domain in full, with the rest retrieved from reference TRBV7-9 and TRBJ2-5, is DTGVSQNPRHKITKRGQNVTFRCDPISEHNRLYWYRQTLGQGPEFLTYFQNEAQLEKSRLLSDRFSAERPKGSFSTLEIQRTEQGDSAMYLCASSASRAQETQYFGPGTRLLVL.

This clonotype was observed a few times. The chain links TRBV12-3 or TRBV12-4 to TRBJ1-2; no firm D call. This CDR3 region has 13 residues. Trimming left V 1 base short and J 3 bases short, with 6 bases between. As DNA, the CDR3 is TGTGCCAGCAGTTTAGACGGCTACTATGGCTACACCTTC. Translating gives CASSLDGYYGYTF.

The table lists this clonotype with a few counts. A much larger clonotype is one base distant, so this may be a read error. This CDR3 is CASSLGTYGYTF. DNA for the CDR3: TGTGCCAGCAGCTTAGGGACCTATGGCTACACCTTC. V is TRBV11-2 and J is TRBJ1-2; D call uncertain. The CDR3 covers 12 residues. Germline-derived CDR1 and CDR2 are SGHAT and FQNNGV. Trimming took 1 base from V and 4 from J, leaving 4 bases between them.

The chain couples TRBV27 to TRBJ2-7, with 11 positions matching TRBD2. Germline assignment: CDR1 MNHEY and CDR2 SMNVEV (reference sequence). The V and J ends lost 5 bases and 6 bases, in that order; junction bases with no gene match: 9. The CDR3 has 15 amino acids. Written as DNA, the CDR3 is TGTGCCAGCAGTGCCCGACTAGCGGGGATAAGCGAGCAGTACTTC. Encoded protein: CASSARLAGISEQYF.

This clonotype was seen at least ten times. This CDR3 is CASRAGTGGGYEQFF. CDR3 nucleotides: TGCGCCAGCAGGGCCGGGACAGGGGGTGGGTATGAGCAGTTCTTC. This rearrangement joins TRBV5-1 to TRBJ2-1, with 11 positions matching TRBD1. Germline lookup yields CDR1 SGHRS and CDR2 YFSETQ. The length of the CDR3 is 15 residues. J lost 8 bases, V lost 5 bases, and 9 bases had no gene match.

The rearrangement links TRBV9 to TRBJ2-6, with D unresolved. CDR3 length: 13 amino acids. With 0 bases removed from V and 3 bases from J, the gap between germline ends came to 1 base. Germline values: CDR1 SGDLS, CDR2 YYNGEE. The CDR3, as DNA: TGTGCCAGCAGCGTAGATGGGGCCAACGTCCTGACTTTC. Protein sequence: CASSVDGANVLTF.

This clonotype was counted between two and nine times. This chain links TRBV20-1 with TRBJ1-3, with D hard to call. The CDR3 spans 13 residues. Trimming took off 2 bases at V and 4 bases at J, with 9 bases between the two ends. The germline gives CDR1 DFQATT, CDR2 SNEGSKA (reference sequence). CDR3 DNA sequence: TGCAGTGCTAGACTGGACCGGGGAAACACCATATATTTT. Its translation: CSARLDRGNTIYF.